The clone carrying this T cell receptor (beta chain) was seen at least ten times. The CDR3 is 17 residues long. V dropped 2 bases and J dropped 4; count of bases not matched to a gene: 11. Per germline, CDR1 SGHTA and CDR2 FQGNSA. Time point of the sample: persistent/refractory GD, antithyroid drugs over 5 years with positive TRAb. PBMCs were the source of the RNA used for TCR sequencing. These data are taken from a study of regulatory T cells in long-lasting Graves disease. Combining iRepertoire HTBI primers with Arm-PCR of CDR3 regions, the authors built TCR beta libraries. TCRdb re-analysed the multiplex PCR reads in MiXCR, keeping a single row per CDR3 protein. The sample holds roughly 470,000 distinct CDR3 sequences, under 25% seen once.

The TCR sequence derives from a female donor with Graves disease. Sequencing was performed on peripheral blood mononuclear cells (PBMCs), taken when the disease was refractory, from a patient treated with antithyroid drugs. This chain connects TRBV7-2 to TRBJ2-5, with 9 bases matching TRBD2. The CDR3 DNA reads TGTGCCAGCAGCTTACCGGGACTAGCTCCCCTGGGAGAGACCCAGTACTTC. Translated: CASSLPGLAPLGETQYF. Combining the CDR3 with reference TRBV7-2 and TRBJ2-5 gives the whole variable domain GAGVSQSPSNKVTEKGKDVELRCDPISGHTALYWYRQSLGQGLEFLIYFQGNSAPDKSGLPSDRFSAERTGGSVSTLTIQRTQQEDSAVYLCASSLPGLAPLGETQYFGPGTRLLVL.